The rows below give T cell receptor beta chains drawn from one sample of a study of blood T cell repertoires in COVID-19. Clones were read by immunoSEQ multiplex PCR, and TCRdb kept only the in-frame ones, dropping some. This sample yields about 140,000 clones, of which approximately 85% are seen a single time; 3% to 3.5% belongs to the top ten. The sequenced sample was PBMCs or T cells enriched from blood (not recorded which). The receptor source for this set is a woman aged 45 to 65 with acute COVID-19. Each CDR3 is given with its conserved first and last residue. The size of a clone is reported for some rows only, either as once, few or many, or as a class for expanded clones.

v_gene,j_gene,abundance,CDR3aa
TRBV7-9,TRBJ2-5,-,CASSLGLAGGPAETQYF
TRBV6-5,TRBJ2-3,once,CASSYQQANTDTQYF
TRBV6-1,TRBJ2-5,-,CASSEGVESRETQYF
TRBV6-5,TRBJ1-2,-,CASSYTTGVSYGYTF
TRBV28,TRBJ1-2,-,CASSLGRGLYGYTF
TRBV4-1,TRBJ1-2,-,CASSLDRGSGYTF
TRBV5-1,TRBJ1-2,-,CASSTGHGYTF
TRBV2,TRBJ2-2,-,CATAQGAGELFF
TRBV18,TRBJ1-1,-,CASSPGERSEAFF
TRBV4-1,TRBJ2-2,-,CASSRPYAGDLRELFF
TRBV7-3,TRBJ2-2,-,CASSPQGGDGELFF
TRBV29-1,TRBJ1-5,few,CSVAGQGANQPQHF
TRBV4-1,TRBJ1-6,-,CASSQDGSSYNSPLHF
TRBV6-5,TRBJ2-7,-,CASSSGLVSYEQYF
TRBV5-1,TRBJ2-5,-,CASSSRTGKKETQYF
TRBV21-1,TRBJ2-7,-,CASSKSGQGAYEQYF
TRBV20-1,TRBJ1-5,-,CSASLRQGRSNQPQHF
TRBV9,TRBJ2-3,-,CASSVLQGGTDTQYF
TRBV29-1,TRBJ2-5,-,CSVVATRETQYF
TRBV3-1/TRBV3-2,TRBJ1-6,-,CASSQDYGALHF
TRBV7-2,TRBJ2-3,-,CASSLTYRTGSTDTQYF
TRBV11-2,TRBJ2-7,-,CASSISGLAGGEQYF
TRBV9,TRBJ1-1,-,CASSFGTGGSEAFF
TRBV19,TRBJ2-5,-,CASSAIPGLEETQYF
TRBV7-2,TRBJ2-7,-,CASSLPATGSYEQYF
TRBV10-3,TRBJ1-2,-,CAIRLQGHYGYTF
TRBV7-9,TRBJ2-5,-,CASSAEPWQGETQYF
TRBV5-4,TRBJ1-4,-,CASSPQGQEKLFF
TRBV5-4,TRBJ1-1,-,CASSRGGTNTEAFF